This T cell receptor beta chain was sequenced during a study of blood T cell repertoires in COVID-19 (dated by TCRdb to the early 2020s). Turning to the overall study: Collaborator samples came from the United States, Italy and Spain and covered acute and convalescent phases of COVID-19. A de-identified subject ID, COVID-19 status, age in years and sex were almost always included in the sample metadata. Deeply sampled blood TCRbeta repertoires from subjects exposed to, actively infected with, or recovered from COVID-19 were included in the dataset. The repertoires were released in a freely available public database intended as a resource for research on the immune response to SARS-CoV-2. The material from the prospective study consisted of cDNA or gDNA derived from T cells, B-cell-depleted T cells, or PBMCs. HLA class I and class II types, where available, came from metadata supplied by the sample provider rather than from assay-based typing. The samples were drawn from the first 160 participants of the ongoing ImmuneRACE study and from 1,254 subjects provided by 6 global collaborators.

TCRbeta CDR3 regions were amplified from genomic DNA by means of the immunoSEQ Assay, a bias-controlled multiplex PCR. On the authors' methods: The number of nucleated cells in each sample was estimated by amplification of reference gene primers within the assay. Sequence reads were collapsed and filtered to measure the absolute abundance of every unique TCRbeta CDR3 rearrangement. For each sample, productive Simpson clonality was calculated as the square root of Simpson's diversity index over productive rearrangements. As stored in TCRdb, this immuneACCESS dataset retains in-frame rearrangements with V and J assigned. A fraction of the clones does not appear; measured against another copy, unresolved V genes explain less than half of the discrepancy, and the remainder lacks a known reason. That table supplies the V and J calls and clone size; D and trimming were determined from the DNA. The sample includes roughly 180,000 clones, with approximately 87% observed a single time. The top ten clones comprise about 4.6% of the sample.

Results and caveats for the whole study, not just this receptor: Clinical and demographic metadata were provided uncurated, with the amount varying by source and participant.

In the germline V gene, CDR1 corresponds to SGHRS and CDR2 to YFSETQ. Counted from cysteine to phenylalanine, this CDR3 has 14 amino acids. The retained sequence is limited to the CDR3, 42 bases, with the frame set at the first base. The V end gives up 4 bases and the J end 6 bases, leaving 4 bases in the junction not matched to a gene. Participants in the prospective study were aged roughly 18 to 100 years, lived in 24 United States geographic areas, and enrolled through a virtual design. Cohort assignment in the prospective study relied on participant-reported clinical history from a screening survey and a study questionnaire. Recovered participants in ImmuneRACE Cohort 3 were defined by two consecutive negative NP/OP PCR tests, clearance by a healthcare professional, or resolution of symptoms. In the prospective study, whole blood, serum and a nasopharyngeal or oropharyngeal swab were collected from each participant by mobile phlebotomists. Additional blood draws and questionnaires over an approximately two-month period could optionally be provided by prospective study participants. Before DNA extraction, blood samples from the prospective study were shipped at room temperature or frozen.

To note about this clone: What this receptor recognizes is not known. Base qualities are not at hand, and no much larger clone is one base apart.

The sample consisted of PBMCs or T cells enriched from blood (not recorded which). The TCR comes from a woman aged 45-60 years who had recovered from COVID-19. The V gene is TRBV5-1 and the J gene is TRBJ1-2, with 12 middle bases fitting TRBD1. The nucleotide sequence is given as TGCGCCAGCAGCAGGGACAGGGGGCAAGATGGCTACACCTTC. This sequence encodes CASSRDRGQDGYTF.